The source of this T cell receptor (beta chain) is a study of T cell repertoires in aging, cancer and after chemotherapy. On the study more broadly: Six age groups, ranging from 30 or younger to 70 or older, included the donors. Healthy donor repertoires were recorded over several months to years and showed clear clonal overlap.

This clonotype is classed as medium-sized (0.01 to 0.1%). The antigen is undetermined. Regarding the study as a whole: Age-matched healthy donors had significantly more diverse, less clonal blood TCR repertoires than untreated cancer patients. Rebound thymic output was suggested by rising median generation probability during chemotherapy in each cancer cohort.

Germline CDR1 reads KGHSH; CDR2 reads LQKENI. This CDR3 contains 15 residues. With V trimmed by 5 bases and J by 0 bases, 1 base remained unmatched. The template was genomic DNA from peripheral blood, not RNA. TRB rearrangements spanning V, D and J were amplified using mixed TRB-A/B primers. TCRdb analysed the multiplex PCR reads with MiXCR anew, one entry per CDR3 protein. This sample has fewer than 9,000 distinct CDR3 sequences; under 35% occur once, and the top ten carry around 11%. This TCR was sampled from a human donor in good health. The chain joins TRBV18 to TRBJ2-3, with TRBD1 identical over 11 bases. Sequenced input: blood. CDR3 sequence: CASSGTGGSTDTQYF. In DNA form, the CDR3 reads TGTGCCAGCTCAGGGACAGGGGGAAGCACAGATACGCAGTATTTT.